Included here is one TCR beta chain sequence, with context. What it recognizes is unknown. Using immunoSEQ multiplex PCR, the repertoire was profiled, and TCRdb retains in-frame clones only, with some absent. The table includes about 1.1 million clones, around 77% detected once. The data were obtained in a study of shared clonotypes between healthy human individuals. Findings and limits, study-wide: As a rule, naive subsets had a larger estimated richness than memory subsets.

V dropped 5 bases and J dropped 0 bases, with 14 bases sitting between them. Germline CDR1 is SEHNR and CDR2 is FQNEAQ (reference sequence). The CDR3 contains 15 residues. CD45RA-negative memory and CD45RA+ naive subsets were split from the CD4+ cells. The gene calls are TRBV7-9 and TRBJ2-7, with D possibly matching TRBD2 (6 bases). This TCR was recovered from a man between 18 and 29 years old in good health. Some clones in this sample may be carry-over from other donors' samples. Sequenced input: memory CD4+ T cells from PBMCs. The subset was: CD45RA-negative fraction. CDR3 nucleotide sequence: TGTGCCAGCAGCCTTAGCGGAGCCGTCTCCTACGAGCAGTACTTC. It translates to CASSLSGAVSYEQYF.